This is a list of T cell receptor beta chains from one sample in a study of T cell responses to AZD1222 COVID-19 vaccine. Assay used: immunoSEQ multiplex PCR; TCRdb lists only in-frame clones, some missing. The sample lists about 110,000 clones, about 90% occurring once. The sample was peripheral blood, taken 28 days after the second AZD1222 dose. The receptors come from an adult who received the AZD1222 COVID-19 vaccine. The CDR3 runs from the conserved cysteine through the conserved F or W. D genes are given only for firm matches. Not every row has a clone size; where given, it reads once, few, many or a size class.

abundance | j_gene | d_gene | v_gene | CDR3nt | CDR3aa
. | TRBJ1-4 | . | TRBV4-1 | TGCGCCAGCAGCCCGATAAAGGGGGAAAAACTGTTTTTT | CASSPIKGEKLFF
once | TRBJ2-3 | TRBD2 | TRBV12-3/TRBV12-4 | TGTGCCAGCAGGCGAGGCTCCGGGACTAGAGGGTATTTT | CASRRGSGTRGYF
. | TRBJ1-4 | . | TRBV18 | TGTGCCAGCTCAATATTTGCAACTAATGAAAAACTGTTTTTT | CASSIFATNEKLFF
. | TRBJ1-3 | . | TRBV9 | TGTGCCAGCAGCGTAGCGACGGGAGAGTCTGGAAACACCATATATTTT | CASSVATGESGNTIYF
few | TRBJ2-7 | . | TRBV6-1 | TGTGCCAGCAGTGAAGTTGATGAGGAGCAGTACTTC | CASSEVDEEQYF
. | TRBJ2-2 | . | TRBV9 | TGTGCCAGCAGCGTCGTGACAGCATCTGGCGGGGAGCTGTTTTTT | CASSVVTASGGELFF
. | TRBJ1-2 | . | TRBV7-9 | TGTGCCAGCACGCAGCCCGAGGGGTATGGCTACACCTTC | CASTQPEGYGYTF
. | TRBJ2-4 | . | TRBV21-1 | TGTGCCAGCAGCAAAATCTGGGGTTGGCTTTCCCCAAACCCAGTAGCCAAAAACATTCAGTACTTC | CASSKIWGWLSPNPVAKNIQYF
once | TRBJ2-2 | . | TRBV16 | TGTGCCAGCAGCCCCTTTGGGACTAACACCGGGGAGCTGTTTTTT | CASSPFGTNTGELFF
. | TRBJ1-5 | . | TRBV2 | TGTGCCAGCAGTGGGTCGAGTAGCAATCAGCCCCAGCATTTT | CASSGSSSNQPQHF